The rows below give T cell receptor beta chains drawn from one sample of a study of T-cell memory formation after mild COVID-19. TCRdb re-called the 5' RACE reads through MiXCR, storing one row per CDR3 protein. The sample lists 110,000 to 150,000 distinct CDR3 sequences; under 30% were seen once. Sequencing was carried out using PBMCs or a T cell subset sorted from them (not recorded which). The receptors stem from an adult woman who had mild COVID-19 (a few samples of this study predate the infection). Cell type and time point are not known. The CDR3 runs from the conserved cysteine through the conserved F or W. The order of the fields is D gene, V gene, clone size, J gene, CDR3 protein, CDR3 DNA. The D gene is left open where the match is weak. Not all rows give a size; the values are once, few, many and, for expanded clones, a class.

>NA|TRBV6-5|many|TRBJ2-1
CASSYSNGHEQFF
TGTGCCAGCAGTTACTCGAATGGCCATGAGCAGTTCTTC
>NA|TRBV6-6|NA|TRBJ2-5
CASSYVRGGETQYF
TGTGCCAGCAGTTACGTTAGGGGAGGAGAGACCCAGTACTTC
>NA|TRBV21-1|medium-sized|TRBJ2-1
CASSKASRVLWSYNEQFF
TGTGCCAGCAGCAAAGCGTCAAGGGTTCTTTGGTCCTACAATGAGCAGTTCTTC
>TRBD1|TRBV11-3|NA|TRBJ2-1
CASSSGGQGGIGNEQFF
TGTGCCAGCAGCTCAGGGGGACAGGGAGGGATCGGCAATGAGCAGTTCTTC
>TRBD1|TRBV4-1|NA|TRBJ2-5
CASSHGTGGSLETQYF
TGCGCCAGCAGCCACGGGACAGGGGGCAGCTTAGAGACCCAGTACTTC
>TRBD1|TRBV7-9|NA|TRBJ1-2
CASSYATTGNYGYTF
TGTGCCAGCAGCTATGCCACGACAGGGAACTATGGCTACACCTTC
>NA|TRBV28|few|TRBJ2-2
CASSSSNTGELFF
TGTGCCAGCAGTTCCTCGAACACCGGGGAGCTGTTTTTT
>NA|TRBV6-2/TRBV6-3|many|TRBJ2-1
CASGIRDSHNEQFF
TGTGCCAGCGGAATAAGGGACTCCCACAATGAGCAGTTCTTC
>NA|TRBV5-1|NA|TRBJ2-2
CASRYHRANTGELFF
TGCGCCAGCAGATACCATAGGGCGAACACCGGGGAGCTGTTTTTT
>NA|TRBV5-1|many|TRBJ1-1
CASSFWGGTEAFF
TGCGCCAGCAGCTTTTGGGGCGGCACTGAAGCTTTCTTT
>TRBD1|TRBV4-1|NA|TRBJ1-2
CASSQMGQARLGGYTF
TGCGCCAGCAGCCAGATGGGACAGGCGCGATTGGGTGGCTACACCTTC
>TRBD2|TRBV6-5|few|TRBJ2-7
CATGGSGSFYEQYF
TGTGCCACGGGTGGCAGCGGGAGTTTCTACGAGCAGTACTTC
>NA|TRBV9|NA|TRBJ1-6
CASSATGLDSPLHF
TGTGCCAGCAGCGCTACAGGGTTAGATTCACCCCTCCACTTT
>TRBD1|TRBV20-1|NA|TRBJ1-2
CSARDSTGSNYGYTF
TGCAGTGCTAGAGACTCGACAGGGTCTAACTATGGCTACACCTTC
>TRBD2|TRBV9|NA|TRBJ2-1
CASSAGTSGNYEQFF
TGTGCCAGCAGCGCCGGGACTAGCGGGAACTATGAGCAGTTCTTC
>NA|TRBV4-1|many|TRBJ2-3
CASSQERTSTDTQYF
TGCGCCAGCAGCCAAGAGCGGACTAGCACAGATACGCAGTATTTT
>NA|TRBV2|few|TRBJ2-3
CASSEEGSADTQYF
TGTGCCAGCAGTGAAGAGGGTTCGGCAGATACGCAGTATTTT
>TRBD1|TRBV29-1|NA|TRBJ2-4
CSVLGQGDENIQYF
TGCAGCGTTTTGGGACAGGGGGACGAAAACATTCAGTACTTC
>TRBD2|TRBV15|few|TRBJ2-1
CATTSGGSNEQFF
TGTGCCACAACTAGCGGGGGGAGCAATGAGCAGTTCTTC
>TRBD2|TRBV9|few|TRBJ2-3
CASSVGGVTDTQYF
TGTGCCAGCAGCGTGGGGGGGGTCACAGATACGCAGTATTTT
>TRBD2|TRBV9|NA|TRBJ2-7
CASSVTSGSYEQYF
TGTGCCAGCAGCGTGACTAGCGGCTCCTACGAGCAGTACTTC
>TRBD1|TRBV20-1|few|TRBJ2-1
CSAEDRGSYNEQFF
TGCAGTGCTGAGGACAGGGGCTCCTACAATGAGCAGTTCTTC
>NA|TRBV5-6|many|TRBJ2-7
CASSLGSYYEQYF
TGTGCCAGCAGCTTGGGCAGCTACTACGAGCAGTACTTC
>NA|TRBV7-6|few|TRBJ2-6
CASSSGRGRAGANVLTF
TGTGCCAGCAGCTCCGGGAGAGGTAGAGCTGGGGCCAACGTCCTGACTTTC
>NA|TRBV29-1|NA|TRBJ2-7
CSVEDEDRTYEQYF
TGCAGCGTTGAAGATGAGGACAGAACCTACGAGCAGTACTTC
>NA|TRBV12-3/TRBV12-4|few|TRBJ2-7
CASSFGKAGFDEQYF
TGTGCCAGCAGTTTCGGTAAAGCGGGTTTTGACGAGCAGTACTTC
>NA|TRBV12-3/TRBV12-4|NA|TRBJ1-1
CASSFRRQNTEAFF
TGTGCCAGCAGTTTCAGACGGCAGAACACTGAAGCTTTCTTT
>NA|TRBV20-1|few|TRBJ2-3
CSPSWSTDTQYF
TGCAGTCCCTCGTGGAGCACAGATACGCAGTATTTT
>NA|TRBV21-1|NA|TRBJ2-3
CASSKAGHRTDTQYF
TGTGCCAGCAGCAAAGCGGGACATCGCACAGATACGCAGTATTTT
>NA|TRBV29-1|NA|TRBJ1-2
CSVEDPDIYGYTF
TGCAGCGTTGAAGATCCTGACATCTATGGCTACACCTTC
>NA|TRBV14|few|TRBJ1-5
CASSQDEGTQDWCQPQHF
TGTGCCAGCAGCCAGGACGAGGGGACCCAGGATTGGTGTCAGCCCCAGCATTTT
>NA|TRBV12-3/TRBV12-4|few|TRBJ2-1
CASSWTAYNEQFF
TGTGCCAGCTCCTGGACGGCCTACAATGAGCAGTTCTTC
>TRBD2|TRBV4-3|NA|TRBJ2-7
CASSQDWGLAGFYEQYF
TGCGCCAGCAGCCAAGACTGGGGACTAGCGGGCTTCTACGAGCAGTACTTC
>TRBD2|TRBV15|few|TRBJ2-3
CATGRASGYTDTQYF
TGTGCCACCGGGAGGGCTAGCGGGTACACAGATACGCAGTATTTT
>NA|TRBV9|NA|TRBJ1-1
CASSAGVGPEAFF
TGTGCCAGCAGCGCTGGAGTGGGGCCTGAAGCTTTCTTT
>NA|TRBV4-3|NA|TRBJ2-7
CASSQEGDRNNEQYF
TGCGCCAGCAGCCAAGAGGGTGACAGGAACAACGAGCAGTACTTC
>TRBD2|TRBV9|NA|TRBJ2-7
CASSNRGRSGSPDEQYF
TGTGCCAGCAGCAACCGGGGCCGGAGCGGGAGTCCTGACGAGCAGTACTTC
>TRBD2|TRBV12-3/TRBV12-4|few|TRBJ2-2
CASRTGTTNTGELFF
TGTGCCAGCAGGACCGGGACTACCAACACCGGGGAGCTGTTTTTT
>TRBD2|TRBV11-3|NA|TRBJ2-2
CASSPRRRAGGPVNTGELFF
TGTGCCAGCAGCCCCCGAAGGCGAGCGGGAGGGCCGGTGAATACCGGGGAGCTGTTTTTT
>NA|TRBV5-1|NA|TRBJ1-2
CASSDGHSNYGYTF
TGCGCCAGCAGCGATGGACATTCTAACTATGGCTACACCTTC
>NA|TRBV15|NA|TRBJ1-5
CATSGSGGNQPQHF
TGTGCCACCAGCGGATCCGGGGGGAATCAGCCCCAGCATTTT
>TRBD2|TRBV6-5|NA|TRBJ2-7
CASRPRTSGGPYEQYF
TGTGCCAGCAGACCGCGGACTAGCGGGGGGCCCTACGAGCAGTACTTC
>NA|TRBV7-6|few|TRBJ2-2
CASSPIVGGLQTGELFF
TGTGCCAGCAGCCCCATCGTGGGGGGATTGCAAACCGGGGAGCTGTTTTTT
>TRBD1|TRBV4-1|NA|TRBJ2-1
CASSQETYRGGSYNEQFF
TGCGCCAGCAGCCAAGAGACTTACAGGGGTGGGTCGTACAATGAGCAGTTCTTC
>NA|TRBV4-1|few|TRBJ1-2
CASSQAGHGYTF
TGCGCCAGCAGCCAAGCGGGACATGGCTACACCTTC
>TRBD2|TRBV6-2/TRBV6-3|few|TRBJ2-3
CEQASGSTDTQYF
TGTGAACAGGCTAGCGGCTCCACAGATACGCAGTATTTT
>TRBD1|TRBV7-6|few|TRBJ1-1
CASSLAGQDEAFF
TGTGCCAGCAGCTTAGCGGGACAGGATGAAGCTTTCTTT
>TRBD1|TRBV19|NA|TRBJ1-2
CASSLTGQSLGYTF
TGTGCCAGTAGTCTGACGGGACAGTCTTTGGGCTACACCTTC
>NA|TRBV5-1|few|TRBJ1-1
CASSGSNTEAFF
TGCGCCAGCAGCGGGTCGAACACTGAAGCTTTCTTT